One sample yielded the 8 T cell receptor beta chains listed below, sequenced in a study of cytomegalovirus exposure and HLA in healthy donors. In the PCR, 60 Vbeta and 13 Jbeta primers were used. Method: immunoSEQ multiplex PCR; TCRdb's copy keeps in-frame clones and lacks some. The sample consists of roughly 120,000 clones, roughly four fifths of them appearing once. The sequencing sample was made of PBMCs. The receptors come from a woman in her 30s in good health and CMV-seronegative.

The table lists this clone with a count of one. CDR3 residues: CATSKAGVGLYNEQFF. The CDR3 nucleotides are TGTGCCACCAGCAAGGCAGGGGTAGGGCTCTACAATGAGCAGTTCTTC. J is TRBJ2-1 and V is TRBV15; possible D gene TRBD1, 6 bases. The CDR3 is 16 amino acids. Germline V gene lookup returns CDR1 LNHNV and CDR2 YYDKDF (reference sequence). The ends were cut back, 4 bases at V and 3 bases at J, with 16 bases in the middle.

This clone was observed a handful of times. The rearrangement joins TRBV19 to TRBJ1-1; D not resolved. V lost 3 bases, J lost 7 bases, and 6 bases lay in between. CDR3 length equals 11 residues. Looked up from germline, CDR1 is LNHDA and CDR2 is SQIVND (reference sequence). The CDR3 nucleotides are TGTGCCAGTAGTATGAGGCATGAAGCTTTCTTT. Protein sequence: CASSMRHEAFF.

CDR3 DNA: TGTGCCAGCAGCTTAGGTGCCCGGGACAGGGATGGCTATGGCTACACCTTC. As protein: CASSLGARDRDGYGYTF. The chain is built from TRBV7-9 and TRBJ1-2; 9 positions agree with TRBD1. After removal of 1 base from V and 4 bases from J, the junction contained 10 bases not matched to a gene. This CDR3 is 17 amino acids long. The germline CDR1 and CDR2 sequences are SEHNR and FQNEAQ (reference sequence).

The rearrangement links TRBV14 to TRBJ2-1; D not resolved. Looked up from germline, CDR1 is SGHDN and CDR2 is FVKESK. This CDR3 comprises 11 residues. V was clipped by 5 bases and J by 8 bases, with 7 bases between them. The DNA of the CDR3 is TGTGCCAGCAGCTACTATGATGAGCAGTTCTTC. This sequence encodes CASSYYDEQFF.

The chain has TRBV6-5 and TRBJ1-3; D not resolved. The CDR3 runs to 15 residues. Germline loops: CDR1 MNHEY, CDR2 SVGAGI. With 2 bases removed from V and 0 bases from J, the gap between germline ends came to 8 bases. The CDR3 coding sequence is TGTGCCAGCAGTTACGACACGGTCTCTGGAAACACCATATATTTT. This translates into CASSYDTVSGNTIYF.

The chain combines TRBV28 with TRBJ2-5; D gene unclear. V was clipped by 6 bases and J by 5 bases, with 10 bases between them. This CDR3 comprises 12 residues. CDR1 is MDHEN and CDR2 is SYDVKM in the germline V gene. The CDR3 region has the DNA TGTGCCAGCAGATCCCCCCCGGAGACCCAGTACTTC. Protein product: CASRSPPETQYF.

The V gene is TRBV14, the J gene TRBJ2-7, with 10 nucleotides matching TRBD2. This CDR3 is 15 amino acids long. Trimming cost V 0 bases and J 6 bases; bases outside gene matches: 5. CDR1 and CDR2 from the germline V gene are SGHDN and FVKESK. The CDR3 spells CASSQEGSGRSEQYF. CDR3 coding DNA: TGTGCCAGCAGCCAAGAGGGTAGCGGGAGGAGCGAGCAGTACTTC.

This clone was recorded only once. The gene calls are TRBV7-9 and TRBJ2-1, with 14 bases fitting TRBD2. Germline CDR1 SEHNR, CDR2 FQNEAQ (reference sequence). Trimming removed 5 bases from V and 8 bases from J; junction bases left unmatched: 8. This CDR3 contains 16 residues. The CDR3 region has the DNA TGTGCCAGCAGCGATACGGGACTAGCGGGAGTCTATGAGCAGTTCTTC. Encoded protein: CASSDTGLAGVYEQFF.